This T cell receptor (beta chain) is drawn from a study of tumor-infiltrating lymphocytes in oesophageal squamous cell carcinoma. CDR3 length: 16 residues. The germline gives CDR1 MNHEY, CDR2 SVGEGT. One entry per CDR3 protein results from TCRdb running MiXCR on the PCR reads. The sample records 15,000 to 20,000 distinct CDR3 sequences, 35% to 55% being singletons. This chain links TRBV6-2 or TRBV6-3 with TRBJ2-5; weak D call: TRBD2 (6 bases). The assigned J gene may be wrong: the sequence end matches TRBJ2-1 better. The specimen was blood. The source of this sequence is a female donor with esophageal squamous cell carcinoma. CDR3: CASSYSFGSGYNEQFF. The CDR3 nucleotides are TGTGCCAGCAGTTACTCTTTCGGGAGCGGGTACAATGAGCAGTTCTTC.